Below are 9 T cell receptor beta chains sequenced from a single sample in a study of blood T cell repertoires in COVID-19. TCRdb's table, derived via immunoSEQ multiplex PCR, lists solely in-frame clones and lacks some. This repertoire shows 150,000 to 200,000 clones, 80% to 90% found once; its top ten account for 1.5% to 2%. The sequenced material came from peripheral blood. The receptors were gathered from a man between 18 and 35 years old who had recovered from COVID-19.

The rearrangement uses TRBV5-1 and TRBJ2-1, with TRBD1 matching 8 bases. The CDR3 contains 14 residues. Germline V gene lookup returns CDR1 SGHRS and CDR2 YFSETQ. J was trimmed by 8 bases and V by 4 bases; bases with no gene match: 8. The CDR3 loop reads CASSPGQGGYEQFF. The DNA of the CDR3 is TGCGCCAGCAGCCCTGGACAGGGTGGGTATGAGCAGTTCTTC. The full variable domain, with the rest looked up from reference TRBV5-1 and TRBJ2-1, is KAGVTQTPRYLIKTRGQQVTLSCSPISGHRSVSWYQQTPGQGLQFLFEYFSETQRNKGNFPGRFSGRQFSNSRSEMNVSTLELGDSALYLCASSPGQGGYEQFFGPGTRLTVL.

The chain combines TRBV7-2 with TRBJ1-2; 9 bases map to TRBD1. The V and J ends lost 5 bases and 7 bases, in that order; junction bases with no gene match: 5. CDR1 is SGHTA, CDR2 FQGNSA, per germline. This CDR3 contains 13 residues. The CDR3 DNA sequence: TGTGCCAGCAGCCCCCGGACAGGGGTTGGCTACACCTTC. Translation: CASSPRTGVGYTF.

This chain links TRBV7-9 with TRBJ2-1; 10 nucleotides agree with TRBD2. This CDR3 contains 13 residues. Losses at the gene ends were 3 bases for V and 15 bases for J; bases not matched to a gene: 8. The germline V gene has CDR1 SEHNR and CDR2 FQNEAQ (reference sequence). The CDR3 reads CASSFSSGRAPFF. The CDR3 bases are TGTGCCAGCAGCTTCTCTAGCGGGAGAGCTCCGTTCTTC.

The CDR3 protein is CASSFPRGEQYF. DNA of the CDR3: TGTGCCAGCAGCTTCCCTCGGGGCGAGCAGTACTTC. The chain recombines TRBV7-2 with TRBJ2-7, with D possibly being TRBD2 (5 bases). The V end was cut by 3 bases, the J end by 6 bases, with 9 bases between. The germline gives CDR1 SGHTA, CDR2 FQGNSA. The CDR3 contains 12 residues.

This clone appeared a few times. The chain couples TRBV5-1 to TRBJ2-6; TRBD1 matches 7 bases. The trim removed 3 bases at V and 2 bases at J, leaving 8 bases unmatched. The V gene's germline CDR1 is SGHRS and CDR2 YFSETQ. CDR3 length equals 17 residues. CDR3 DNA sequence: TGCGCCAGCAGCTCGAGGGCAGGGGGTGCTGGGGCCAACGTCCTGACTTTC. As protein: CASSSRAGGAGANVLTF.

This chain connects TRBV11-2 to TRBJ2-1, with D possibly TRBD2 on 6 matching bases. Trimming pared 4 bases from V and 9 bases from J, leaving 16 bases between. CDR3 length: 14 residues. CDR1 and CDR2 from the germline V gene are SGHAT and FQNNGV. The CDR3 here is CASSSRIGGSEQFF. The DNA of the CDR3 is TGTGCCAGCAGCTCCCGAATTGGGGGGTCTGAGCAGTTCTTC.

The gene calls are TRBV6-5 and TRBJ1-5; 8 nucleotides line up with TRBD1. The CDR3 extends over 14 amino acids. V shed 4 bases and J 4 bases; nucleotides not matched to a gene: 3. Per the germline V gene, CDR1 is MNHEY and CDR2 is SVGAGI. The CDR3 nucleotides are TGTGCCAGCAGTTTGGGACAGGTTAATCAGCCCCAGCATTTT. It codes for CASSLGQVNQPQHF.

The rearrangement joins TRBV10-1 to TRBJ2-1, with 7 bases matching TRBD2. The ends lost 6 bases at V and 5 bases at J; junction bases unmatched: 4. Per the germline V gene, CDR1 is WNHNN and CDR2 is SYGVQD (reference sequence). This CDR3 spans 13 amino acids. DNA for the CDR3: TGCGCCAGCAGAGCGGGATTGGACAATGAGCAGTTCTTC. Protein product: CASRAGLDNEQFF.

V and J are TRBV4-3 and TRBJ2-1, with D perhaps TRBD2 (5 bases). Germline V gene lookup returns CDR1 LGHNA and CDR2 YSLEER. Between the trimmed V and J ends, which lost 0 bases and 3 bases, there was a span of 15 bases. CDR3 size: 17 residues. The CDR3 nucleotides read TGCGCCAGCAGCCAAGAGAGCACTAGAGGGATCTACAATGAGCAGTTCTTC. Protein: CASSQESTRGIYNEQFF.